These 17 T cell receptor beta chains originate from one sample sequenced in a study of blood T cell repertoires in COVID-19. Sequencing was performed with immunoSEQ multiplex PCR; in TCRdb, only in-frame clones are kept and a portion is missing. The sample has 250,000 or so clones, roughly 89% seen once. Input material: peripheral blood. These receptors all stem from a woman in her thirties or forties who had recovered from COVID-19.

The chain joins TRBV4-3 to TRBJ1-2, with 8 nucleotides matching TRBD1. Germline CDR1 and CDR2: LGHNA and YSLEER. V shed 0 bases and J 6 bases; nucleotides not matched to a gene: 12. The CDR3 runs 17 residues. CDR3 loop: CASSQDAAGGDSDGYTF. CDR3 bases: TGCGCCAGCAGCCAAGACGCCGCAGGGGGCGATTCCGATGGCTACACCTTC.

The rearrangement joins TRBV18 to TRBJ2-7; the D gene is possibly TRBD1 (6 bases). This CDR3 comprises 13 residues. Germline CDR1 is KGHSH and CDR2 is LQKENI. V was trimmed by 3 bases and J by 4 bases, leaving 10 bases between them. The CDR3 DNA reads TGTGCCAGCTCACCGGACAGAAGATACGAGCAGTACGTC. Residues: CASSPDRRYEQYV.

This chain uses TRBV5-1 with TRBJ2-7, with a possible D match to TRBD1 (5 bases). This CDR3 region has 10 residues. Trimming cost V 10 bases and J 6 bases, with 11 bases left between them. CDR1 is SGHRS, CDR2 YFSETQ, per germline. This CDR3 is CAYRIGEQYV. CDR3 coding DNA: TGCGCCTACAGGATAGGCGAGCAGTACGTC.

This clone was counted once. This chain joins TRBV7-9 and TRBJ2-2; 7 positions agree with TRBD1. The junction had 7 bases not matched to a gene; V was cut back by 1 base and J by 2 bases. The germline V gene encodes CDR1 SEHNR and CDR2 FQNEAQ (reference sequence). This CDR3 comprises 17 residues. The CDR3 sequence: CASSLVPGTVNTGELFF. DNA for the CDR3: TGTGCCAGCAGCTTAGTACCCGGGACAGTCAACACCGGGGAGCTGTTTTTT.

The J gene is TRBJ2-6, the V gene TRBV20-1; 7 nucleotides align to TRBD2. The germline V gene encodes CDR1 DFQATT and CDR2 SNEGSKA (reference sequence). This CDR3 is built from 16 residues. V was clipped by 3 bases and J by 0 bases; unmatched bases: 5. CDR3 sequence reads: CSASLAGASGANVLTF. DNA of the CDR3: TGCAGTGCTAGTCTGGCGGGAGCCTCTGGGGCCAACGTCCTGACTTTC.

This clone was observed a handful of times. The genes are TRBV28 and TRBJ2-5, with D possibly being TRBD1 (5 bases). The CDR3 contains 14 residues. The V and J ends lost 5 bases and 5 bases respectively, with 15 bases between them. In germline, CDR1 is MDHEN, CDR2 SYDVKM. The CDR3 loop is CASSQDQGSETQYF. Here the CDR3 DNA reads TGTGCCAGCAGTCAAGATCAGGGTTCGGAGACCCAGTACTTC.

This clone was observed a few times. This rearrangement joins TRBV23-1 to TRBJ1-2, with 7 bases matching TRBD1. TRBV23-1 is an ORF, and what it does is uncertain. The CDR3 runs to 12 residues. The ends lost 4 bases at V and 9 bases at J; junction bases unmatched: 5. CDR3 DNA: TGCGCCAGCAGTCTAAACAGGGGTAGCTACACCTTC. Residues: CASSLNRGSYTF.

This clone was picked up one time. The chain is built from TRBV11-3 and TRBJ2-7; D may be TRBD2 (5 bases). Germline-derived CDR1 and CDR2 are SGHNT and YENEEA. The CDR3 consists of 15 residues. Trimming took off 7 bases at V and 0 bases at J, with 16 bases between the two ends. The CDR3 DNA follows: TGTGCCAGCACAGAACGGCAGCGGAGCTCCTACGAGCAGTACGTC. It encodes CASTERQRSSYEQYV.

V and J are TRBV7-9 and TRBJ1-4; TRBD1 might be the D (5 bases). V lost 2 bases, J lost 0 bases, and 10 bases lay in between. The germline V gene has CDR1 SEHNR and CDR2 FQNEAQ (reference sequence). CDR3 size: 16 residues. The CDR3: CASSLTGKSTNEKLFF. In nucleotides, the CDR3 is TGTGCCAGCAGCTTAACAGGAAAGTCAACTAATGAAAAACTGTTTTTT. Complete variable domain (other parts from reference TRBV7-9 and TRBJ1-4): DTGVSQNPRHKITKRGQNVTFRCDPISEHNRLYWYRQTLGQGPEFLTYFQNEAQLEKSRLLSDRFSAERPKGSFSTLEIQRTEQGDSAMYLCASSLTGKSTNEKLFFGSGTQLSVL.

The rearrangement uses TRBV29-1 and TRBJ2-5, with TRBD1 matching 10 bases. The V and J ends lost 7 bases and 3 bases, in that order; junction bases with no gene match: 20. This CDR3 comprises 18 residues. Germline assignment: CDR1 SQVTM and CDR2 ANQGSEA. The CDR3 DNA sequence: TGCAGCGCCCAAAAGGGGTGGGGGACCGGGACAGGGGAAGAGACCCAGTACTTC. Translated: CSAQKGWGTGTGEETQYF.

The chain carries TRBV6-5 and TRBJ2-2, with D possibly being TRBD2 (6 bases). Germline V gene sequence: CDR1 MNHEY, CDR2 SVGAGI. The CDR3 is made up of 12 amino acids. The germline V and J ends were trimmed by 7 bases and 6 bases, with 9 bases remaining between them. This CDR3 is CASTPGAGELFF. In nucleotides, the CDR3 is TGTGCCAGCACCCCGGGGGCCGGGGAGCTGTTTTTT.

CDR3 region: CASSYSAGTDTQYF. For the CDR3, the DNA is TGTGCCAGCAGTTACTCGGCAGGCACAGATACGCAGTATTTT. This sequence joins TRBV6-5 and TRBJ2-3; D remains unclear. This CDR3 is 14 amino acids long. CDR1 is MNHEY and CDR2 is SVGAGI in the germline V gene. Deletions cut 0 bases from V and 1 base from J, with 5 bases between.

The genes are TRBV7-2 and TRBJ2-1; D not certain. The ends were cut back, 4 bases at V and 9 bases at J, with 13 bases in the middle. Germline CDR1 is SGHTA and CDR2 is FQGNSA. This CDR3 has 13 amino acids. The CDR3 sequence: CASSSQAYSEQFF. The CDR3 DNA reads as TGTGCCAGCAGCTCCCAGGCTTATAGTGAGCAGTTCTTC.

The chain recombines TRBV5-6 with TRBJ2-6, with TRBD1 matching over 7 bases. The CDR3 contains 15 residues. J lost 2 bases, V lost 6 bases, and 5 bases had no gene match. Germline values: CDR1 SGHDT, CDR2 YYEEEE. The CDR3 region has the DNA TGTGCCAGCAACCAAGGGGGCCCTGGGGCCAACGTCCTGACTTTC. Its protein is CASNQGGPGANVLTF.

The rearrangement joins TRBV19 to TRBJ1-2; D call uncertain. The germline gives CDR1 LNHDA, CDR2 SQIVND (reference sequence). Trimming removed 6 bases from V and 6 bases from J, with 14 bases in between. CDR3 size: 13 residues. CDR3 nucleotides: TGTGCCAGTAGGGACCTGATCGGGGATGGCTACACCTTC. It is translated as CASRDLIGDGYTF.

The chain carries TRBV9 and TRBJ2-4; TRBD2 might be the D (5 bases). Trimming pared 2 bases from V and 5 bases from J, leaving 8 bases between. The CDR3 is 13 amino acids. Germline V lookup: CDR1 SGDLS, CDR2 YYNGEE. The CDR3 DNA is TGTGCCAGCAGCGTCGGGGTTCAAAACATTCAGTACTTC. Its protein is CASSVGVQNIQYF.

This clone was recorded a few times. This chain joins TRBV6-5 and TRBJ1-5, with 9 bases lining up with TRBD1. The CDR3 is 15 amino acids. The V segment lost 4 bases and the J segment 1 base; nucleotides outside the gene matches: 2. Germline V gene data show CDR1 as MNHEY and CDR2 as SVGAGI. The CDR3 DNA reads as TGTGCCAGCAGTTCGGACAGGGGAAGCAATCAGCCCCAGCATTTT. Amino acids: CASSSDRGSNQPQHF.